The entry below gives a single T cell receptor (beta chain) sequence along with its context. This entry is derived from a study of T cell changes during pregnancy in multiple sclerosis. TCRdb's copy holds only in-frame clones and misses some; the assay was immunoSEQ multiplex PCR. Among about 50,000 clones listed, approximately 92% were seen once. V lost 7 bases, J lost 4 bases, and 16 bases lay in between. Germline V gene sequence: CDR1 MNHEY, CDR2 SVGAGI. This CDR3 region has 14 residues. The TCR originated in a female donor with multiple sclerosis, enrolled in a pregnancy study. The chain employs TRBV6-5 and TRBJ1-1; unclear D gene. This sample comprised CD8+ T cells from peripheral blood mononuclear cells, obtained after pregnancy. Here the CDR3 DNA reads TGTGCCAGCATTTTCTTTGGAGGGAGCACTGAAGCTTTCTTT. Amino acids: CASIFFGGSTEAFF.